This entry lists 18 T cell receptor beta chains sequenced from one sample in a study of shared clonotypes between healthy human individuals. Produced via immunoSEQ multiplex PCR; TCRdb's table is partial and in-frame only. The sample holds around 600,000 clones, 85% to 95% seen once. CD8 cells classed as naive were CD45RO-negative and positively selected for CCR7, excluding terminally differentiated effector memory CD45RA+ cells. The source material was naive CD8+ T cells sorted from blood. The receptors stem from a woman in her thirties in good health.

On this clone itself: Other DNA sequences from this sample encode an identical CDR3 as well. V is TRBV27 and J is TRBJ2-7, with a tentative D call TRBD2 (6 bases). The V gene's germline CDR1 is MNHEY and CDR2 SMNVEV (reference sequence). The CDR3 totals 14 residues. V was cut by 4 bases and J by 0 bases, with 10 bases left in between. The chain's CDR3 is CASSSGTYSYEQYF. The CDR3 nucleotides are TGTGCCAGCAGTTCCGGGACTTACTCCTACGAGCAGTACTTC.

This chain links TRBV7-2 with TRBJ2-2; 9 bases line up with TRBD2. Germline assignment: CDR1 SGHTA and CDR2 FQGNSA. V gave up 10 bases and J gave up 4 bases; unmatched junction bases: 7. The CDR3 is made up of 14 amino acids. CDR3 sequence: CATIAGAGTGELFF. CDR3 nucleotides: TGTGCCACCATAGCGGGAGCGGGCACCGGGGAGCTGTTTTTT.

The sample holds a few counts of this clone. This chain uses TRBV6-1 with TRBJ1-2, with 7 bases identical to TRBD1. Germline V lookup: CDR1 MNHNS, CDR2 SASEGT. The CDR3 loop spans 12 amino acids. V dropped 11 bases and J dropped 5; count of bases not matched to a gene: 8. The CDR3 region has the DNA TGTGCCGGATGGGCAGGGGGATATGGCTACACCTTC. It is translated as CAGWAGGYGYTF.

The chain is built from TRBV7-2 and TRBJ1-1; D is unresolved. V lost 3 bases, J lost 10 bases, and 21 bases lay in between. CDR1 is SGHTA, CDR2 FQGNSA, per germline. CDR3 size: 15 residues. The CDR3 sequence: CASSFDIGGREGAFF. The CDR3 DNA follows: TGTGCCAGCAGCTTTGACATCGGCGGACGGGAAGGAGCTTTCTTT.

The V and J genes are TRBV15 and TRBJ2-1; unclear D gene. The ends were cut back, 3 bases at V and 6 bases at J, with 15 bases in the middle. There are 15 residues in the CDR3. Germline V gene sequence: CDR1 LNHNV, CDR2 YYDKDF (reference sequence). DNA of the CDR3: TGTGCCACCAGCAGTGGCCCATGGTGGGGCAATGAGCAGTTCTTC. As protein: CATSSGPWWGNEQFF. The whole variable domain, filled in from reference TRBV15 and TRBJ2-1, reads DAMVIQNPRYQVTQFGKPVTLSCSQTLNHNVMYWYQQKSSQAPKLLFHYYDKDFNNEADTPDNFQSRRPNTSFCFLDIRSPGLGDTAMYLCATSSGPWWGNEQFFGPGTRLTVL.

This chain links TRBV7-2 with TRBJ1-5; D is possibly TRBD1 (6 bases). The germline V gene encodes CDR1 SGHTA and CDR2 FQGNSA. The CDR3 totals 15 residues. Trimming cost V 3 bases and J 3 bases, with 12 bases left between them. CDR3 DNA: TGTGCCAGCAGCTTCCTGGACAGCCTCAATCAGCCCCAGCATTTT. This translates into CASSFLDSLNQPQHF.

V gene TRBV7-8 combines with J gene TRBJ1-4, with D perhaps TRBD1 (6 bases). Trimming stripped 5 bases from V and 6 bases from J, with 13 bases between. The CDR3 is 14 amino acids. Germline CDR1 and CDR2: SGHVS and FQNEAQ. The CDR3 here is CASSTTQGYEKLFF. In nucleotides, the CDR3 is TGTGCCAGCAGCACGACACAGGGTTATGAAAAACTGTTTTTT.

The J gene is TRBJ2-7, the V gene TRBV6-1, with D perhaps TRBD2 (6 bases). V lost 5 bases and J lost 3, with 11 bases in between. Germline V lookup: CDR1 MNHNS, CDR2 SASEGT. This CDR3 has 13 amino acids. The DNA of the CDR3 is TGTGCCAGCAGTTATGGGGGGTTCTACGAGCAGTACTTC. It is translated as CASSYGGFYEQYF.

The chain couples TRBV28 to TRBJ2-7, with a possible D match to TRBD1 (6 bases). The CDR3 runs 15 residues. Trimming took off 2 bases at V and 1 base at J, with 12 bases between the two ends. CDR1 MDHEN and CDR2 SYDVKM come from the germline V gene. In DNA form, the CDR3 reads TGTGCCAGCAGTTTAGCTGGGACACCGTCCTACGAGCAGTACTTC. This encodes CASSLAGTPSYEQYF.

The J gene is TRBJ2-7, the V gene TRBV27; a possible D gene is TRBD1 (6 bases). Trimming left V 8 bases short and J 3 bases short, with 14 bases between. The germline V gene has CDR1 MNHEY and CDR2 SMNVEV (reference sequence). The CDR3 consists of 13 residues. Here the CDR3 reads CASGGGQNYEQYF. The CDR3 nucleotides read TGTGCCAGCGGGGGCGGACAGAACTACGAGCAGTACTTC.

The V and J genes are TRBV27 and TRBJ2-1, with D possibly TRBD1 on 6 matching bases. CDR1 MNHEY and CDR2 SMNVEV come from the germline V gene (reference sequence). Trimming cost V 5 bases and J 2 bases, with 10 bases left between them. This CDR3 is built from 14 residues. The CDR3 here is CASSQQGTYNEQFF. The CDR3, as DNA: TGTGCCAGCAGTCAGCAGGGGACCTACAATGAGCAGTTCTTC.

This chain connects TRBV18 to TRBJ2-5; D is possibly TRBD2 (6 bases). CDR1 KGHSH and CDR2 LQKENI come from the germline V gene. CDR3 length equals 12 residues. V was pared by 6 bases and J by 5 bases, with 10 bases between. DNA of the CDR3: TGTGCCAGCTCTCGCCGGGGGGAGACCCAGTACTTC. The encoded protein is CASSRRGETQYF.

The V gene is TRBV7-8, the J gene TRBJ2-2; TRBD2 aligns across 7 bases. Germline CDR1 reads SGHVS; CDR2 reads FQNEAQ. This CDR3 contains 17 residues. With V trimmed by 4 bases and J by 3 bases, 11 bases remained unmatched. As DNA, the CDR3 is TGTGCCAGCAGCTCCCCCGGAGGTAGCGGGTACACCGGGGAGCTGTTTTTT. This sequence encodes CASSSPGGSGYTGELFF.

The V call is TRBV10-2, the J call TRBJ2-1, with D hard to call. Trimming removed 8 bases at V and 0 bases at J, with 8 bases between. Per the germline V gene, CDR1 is WSHSY and CDR2 is SAAADI. The CDR3 sequence is 13 residues long. CDR3 bases: TGCGCCAGCGCGCCGAGCTCCTACAATGAGCAGTTCTTC. Protein sequence: CASAPSSYNEQFF.

V gene TRBV29-1 combines with J gene TRBJ2-1; 7 bases match TRBD2. The CDR3 consists of 14 residues. V trimming: 2 bases; J trimming: 6 bases; junction bases outside the gene matches: 7. CDR1 is SQVTM and CDR2 is ANQGSEA in the germline V gene. CDR3: CSVELWEGPNEQFF. The CDR3 nucleotides read TGCAGCGTTGAACTGTGGGAGGGCCCCAATGAGCAGTTCTTC.

The sample holds one count of this clone. This chain links TRBV6-4 with TRBJ1-2, with 9 bases matching TRBD1. The CDR3 runs to 13 residues. Per the germline V gene, CDR1 is MRHNA and CDR2 is SNTAGT. The J segment lost 8 bases and the V segment lost 7 bases, leaving 8 bases of the junction unmatched. In DNA, the CDR3 is TGTGCCAGCATTATCCGGGACAGGGTAGGCTACACCTTC. It codes for CASIIRDRVGYTF.

This chain links TRBV13 with TRBJ2-7, with D possibly being TRBD2 (5 bases). CDR1 is PRHDT and CDR2 is FYEKMQ in the germline V gene (reference sequence). The CDR3 contains 15 residues. V was trimmed by 7 bases and J by 3 bases, leaving 19 bases between them. This chain's CDR3 is CASTPNGEGVYEQYF. In DNA form, the CDR3 reads TGTGCCAGCACACCCAATGGAGAGGGAGTCTACGAGCAGTACTTC.

This clone was seen only once. This sequence joins TRBV28 and TRBJ1-5; D is ambiguous. Looked up from germline, CDR1 is MDHEN and CDR2 is SYDVKM. This CDR3 contains 13 residues. V was clipped by 3 bases and J by 7 bases, with 10 bases between them. Here the CDR3 reads CASSLRGMQPQHF. The CDR3 DNA reads as TGTGCCAGCAGTTTGCGTGGGATGCAGCCCCAGCATTTT.